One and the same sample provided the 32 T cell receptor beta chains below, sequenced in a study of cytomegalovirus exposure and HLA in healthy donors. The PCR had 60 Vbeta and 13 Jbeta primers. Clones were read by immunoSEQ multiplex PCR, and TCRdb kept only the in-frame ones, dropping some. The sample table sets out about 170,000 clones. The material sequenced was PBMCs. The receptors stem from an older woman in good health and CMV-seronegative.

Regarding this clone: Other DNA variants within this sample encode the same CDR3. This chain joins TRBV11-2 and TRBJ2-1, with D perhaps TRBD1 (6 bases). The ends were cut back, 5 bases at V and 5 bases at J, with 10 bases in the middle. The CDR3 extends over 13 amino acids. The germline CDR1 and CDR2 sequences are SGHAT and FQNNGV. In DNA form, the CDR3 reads TGTGCCAGCAGCCTCGACAGGAACAATGAGCAGTTCTTC. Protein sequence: CASSLDRNNEQFF.

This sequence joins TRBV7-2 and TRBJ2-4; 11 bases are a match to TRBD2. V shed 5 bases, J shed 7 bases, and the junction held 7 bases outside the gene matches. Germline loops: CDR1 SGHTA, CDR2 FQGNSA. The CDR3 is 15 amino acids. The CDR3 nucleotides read TGTGCCAGCAGCCCCGAACTAGCGGGGGTGAACATTCAGTACTTC. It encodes CASSPELAGVNIQYF. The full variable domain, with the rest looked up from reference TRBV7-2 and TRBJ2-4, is GAGVSQSPSNKVTEKGKDVELRCDPISGHTALYWYRQSLGQGLEFLIYFQGNSAPDKSGLPSDRFSAERTGGSVSTLTIQRTQQEDSAVYLCASSPELAGVNIQYFGAGTRLSVL.

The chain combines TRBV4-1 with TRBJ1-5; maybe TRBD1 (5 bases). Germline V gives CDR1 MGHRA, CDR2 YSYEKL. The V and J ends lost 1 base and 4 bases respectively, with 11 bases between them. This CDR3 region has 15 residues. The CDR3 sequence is CASSQGSQGNQPQHF. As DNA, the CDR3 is TGCGCCAGCAGCCAAGGTTCGCAGGGAAATCAGCCCCAGCATTTT.

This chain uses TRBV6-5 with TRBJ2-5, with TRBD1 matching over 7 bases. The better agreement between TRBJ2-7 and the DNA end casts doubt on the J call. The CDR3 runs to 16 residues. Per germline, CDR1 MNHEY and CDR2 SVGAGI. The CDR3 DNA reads TGTGCCAGCAGTTACTCTTCCGGGACAGCATTCTACGAGCAGTACTTC. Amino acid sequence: CASSYSSGTAFYEQYF.

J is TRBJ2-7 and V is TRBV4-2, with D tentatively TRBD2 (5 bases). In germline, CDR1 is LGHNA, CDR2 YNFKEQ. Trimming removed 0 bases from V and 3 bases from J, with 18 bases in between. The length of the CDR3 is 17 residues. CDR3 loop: CASSQDPPLASGYEQYF. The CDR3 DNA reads TGTGCCAGCAGCCAAGACCCCCCGCTAGCCTCCGGCTACGAGCAGTACTTC.

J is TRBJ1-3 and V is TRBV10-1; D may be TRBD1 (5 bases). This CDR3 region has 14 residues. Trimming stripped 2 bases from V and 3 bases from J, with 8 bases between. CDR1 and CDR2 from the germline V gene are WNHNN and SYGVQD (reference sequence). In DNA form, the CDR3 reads TGCGCCAGCAGTGAGGGGGCAGATGGAAACACCATATATTTT. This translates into CASSEGADGNTIYF.

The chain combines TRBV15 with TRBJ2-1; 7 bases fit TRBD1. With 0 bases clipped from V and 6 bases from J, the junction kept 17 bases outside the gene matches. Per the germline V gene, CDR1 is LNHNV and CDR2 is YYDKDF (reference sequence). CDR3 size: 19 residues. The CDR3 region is CATSRDQTGPLTLRNEQFF. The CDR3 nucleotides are TGTGCCACCAGCAGAGATCAGACAGGGCCCCTGACTCTTCGCAATGAGCAGTTCTTC. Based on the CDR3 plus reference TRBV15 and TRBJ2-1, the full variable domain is DAMVIQNPRYQVTQFGKPVTLSCSQTLNHNVMYWYQQKSSQAPKLLFHYYDKDFNNEADTPDNFQSRRPNTSFCFLDIRSPGLGDTAMYLCATSRDQTGPLTLRNEQFFGPGTRLTVL.

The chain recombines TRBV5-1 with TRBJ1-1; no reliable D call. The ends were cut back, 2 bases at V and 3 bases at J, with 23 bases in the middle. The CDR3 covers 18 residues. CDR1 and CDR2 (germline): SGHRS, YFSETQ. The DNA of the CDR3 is TGCGCCAGCAGCTTCAACTTGGCTTCCGACGGCGGCGACACTGAAGCTTTCTTT. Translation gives CASSFNLASDGGDTEAFF.

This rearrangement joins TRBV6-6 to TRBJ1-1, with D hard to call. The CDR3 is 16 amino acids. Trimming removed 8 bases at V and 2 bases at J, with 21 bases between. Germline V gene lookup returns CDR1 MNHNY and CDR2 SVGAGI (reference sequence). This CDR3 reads CASYDRPEGRNTEAFF. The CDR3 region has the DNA TGTGCCAGCTACGACCGACCGGAGGGAAGAAACACTGAAGCTTTCTTT.

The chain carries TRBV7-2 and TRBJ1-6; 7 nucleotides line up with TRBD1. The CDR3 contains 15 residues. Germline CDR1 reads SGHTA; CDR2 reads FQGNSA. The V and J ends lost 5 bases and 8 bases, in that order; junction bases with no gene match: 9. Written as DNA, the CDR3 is TGTGCCAGCAGCACGAGACAGGGACCCCATTCACCCCTCCACTTT. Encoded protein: CASSTRQGPHSPLHF.

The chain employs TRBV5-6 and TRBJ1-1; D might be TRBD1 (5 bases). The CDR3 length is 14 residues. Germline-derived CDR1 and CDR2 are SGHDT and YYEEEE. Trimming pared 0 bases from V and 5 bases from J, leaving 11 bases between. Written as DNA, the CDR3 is TGTGCCAGCAGCTTGGCCTGGGGGGAAACTGAAGCTTTCTTT. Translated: CASSLAWGETEAFF. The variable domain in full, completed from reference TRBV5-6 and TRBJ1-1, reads DAGVTQSPTHLIKTRGQQVTLRCSPKSGHDTVSWYQQALGQGPQFIFQYYEEEERQRGNFPDRFSGHQFPNYSSELNVNALLLGDSALYLCASSLAWGETEAFFGQGTRLTVV.

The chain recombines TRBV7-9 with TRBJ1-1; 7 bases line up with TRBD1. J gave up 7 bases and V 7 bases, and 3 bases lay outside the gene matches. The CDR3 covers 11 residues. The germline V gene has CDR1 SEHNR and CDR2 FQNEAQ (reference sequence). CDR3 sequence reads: CASIWTGEAFF. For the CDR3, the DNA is TGTGCCAGCATCTGGACAGGTGAAGCTTTCTTT. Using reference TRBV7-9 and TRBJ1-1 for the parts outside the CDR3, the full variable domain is DTGVSQNPRHKITKRGQNVTFRCDPISEHNRLYWYRQTLGQGPEFLTYFQNEAQLEKSRLLSDRFSAERPKGSFSTLEIQRTEQGDSAMYLCASIWTGEAFFGQGTRLTVV.

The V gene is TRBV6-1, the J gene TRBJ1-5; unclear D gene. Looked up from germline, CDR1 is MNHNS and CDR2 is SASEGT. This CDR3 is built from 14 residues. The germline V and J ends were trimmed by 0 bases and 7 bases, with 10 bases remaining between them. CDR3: CASSEARHGQPQHF. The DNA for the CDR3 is TGTGCCAGCAGTGAAGCGAGACATGGGCAGCCCCAGCATTTT.

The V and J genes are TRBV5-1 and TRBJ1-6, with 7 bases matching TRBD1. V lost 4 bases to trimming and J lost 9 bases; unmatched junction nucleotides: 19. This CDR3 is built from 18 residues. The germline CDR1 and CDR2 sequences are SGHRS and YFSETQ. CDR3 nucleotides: TGCGCCAGCAGCAGCCAGGGGGGATCGGCTCTTAATTCTTCACCCCTCCACTTT. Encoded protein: CASSSQGGSALNSSPLHF.

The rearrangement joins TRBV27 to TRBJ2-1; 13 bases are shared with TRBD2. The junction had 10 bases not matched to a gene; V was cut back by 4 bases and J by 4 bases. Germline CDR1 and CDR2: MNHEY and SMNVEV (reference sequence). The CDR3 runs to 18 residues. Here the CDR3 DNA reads TGTGCCAGCAGTTCCGACTCCCCGACTAGCGGGAGGTACAATGAGCAGTTCTTC. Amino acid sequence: CASSSDSPTSGRYNEQFF.

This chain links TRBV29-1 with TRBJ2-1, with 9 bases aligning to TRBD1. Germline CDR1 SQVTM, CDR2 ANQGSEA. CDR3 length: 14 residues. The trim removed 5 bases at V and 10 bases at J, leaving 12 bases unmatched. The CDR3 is CSVYDRGVYLEQFF. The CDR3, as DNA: TGCAGCGTTTACGACAGGGGGGTTTATCTAGAGCAGTTCTTC.

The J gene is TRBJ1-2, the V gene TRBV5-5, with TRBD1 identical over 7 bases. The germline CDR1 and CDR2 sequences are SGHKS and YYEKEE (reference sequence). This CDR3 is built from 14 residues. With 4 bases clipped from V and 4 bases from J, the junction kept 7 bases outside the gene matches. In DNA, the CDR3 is TGTGCCAGCAGCAGTGGACAGGTCCCCTATGGCTACACCTTC. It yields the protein CASSSGQVPYGYTF. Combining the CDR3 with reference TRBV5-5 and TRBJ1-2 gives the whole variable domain DAGVTQSPTHLIKTRGQQVTLRCSPISGHKSVSWYQQVLGQGPQFIFQYYEKEERGRGNFPDRFSARQFPNYSSELNVNALLLGDSALYLCASSSGQVPYGYTFGSGTRLTVV.

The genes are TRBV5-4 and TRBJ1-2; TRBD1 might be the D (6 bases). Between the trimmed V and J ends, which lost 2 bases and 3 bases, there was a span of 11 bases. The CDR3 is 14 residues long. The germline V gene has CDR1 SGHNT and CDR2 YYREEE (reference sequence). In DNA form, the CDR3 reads TGTGCCAGCAGCTTAACGGCAGGGGACTATGGCTACACCTTC. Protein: CASSLTAGDYGYTF.

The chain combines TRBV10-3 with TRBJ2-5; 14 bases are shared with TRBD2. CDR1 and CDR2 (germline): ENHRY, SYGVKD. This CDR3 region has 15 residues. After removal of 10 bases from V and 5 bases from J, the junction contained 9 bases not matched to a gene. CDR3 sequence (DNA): TGTGCCACCAAGGGACTAGCGGGAGATAGGGAGACCCAGTACTTC. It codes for CATKGLAGDRETQYF.

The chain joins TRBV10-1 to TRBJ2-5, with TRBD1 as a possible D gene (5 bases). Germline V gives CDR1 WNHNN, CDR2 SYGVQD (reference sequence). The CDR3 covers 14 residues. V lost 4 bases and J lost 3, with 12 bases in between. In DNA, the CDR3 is TGCGCCAGCAGTGGGATAGGGGTGAAAGAGACCCAGTACTTC. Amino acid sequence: CASSGIGVKETQYF.

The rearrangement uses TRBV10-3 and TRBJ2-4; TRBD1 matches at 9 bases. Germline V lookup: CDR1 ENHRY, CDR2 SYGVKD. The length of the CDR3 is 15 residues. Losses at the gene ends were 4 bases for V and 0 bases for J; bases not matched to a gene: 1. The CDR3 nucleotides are TGTGCCATCAGTGGGGACAGGGCAGCCAAAAACATTCAGTACTTC. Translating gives CAISGDRAAKNIQYF.

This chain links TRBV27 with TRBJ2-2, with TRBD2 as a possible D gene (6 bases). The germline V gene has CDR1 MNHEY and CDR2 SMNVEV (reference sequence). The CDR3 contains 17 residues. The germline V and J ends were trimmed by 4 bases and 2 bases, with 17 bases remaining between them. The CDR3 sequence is CASSSPSGVFNTGELFF. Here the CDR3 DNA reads TGTGCCAGCAGTTCGCCGTCGGGGGTCTTTAACACCGGGGAGCTGTTTTTT.

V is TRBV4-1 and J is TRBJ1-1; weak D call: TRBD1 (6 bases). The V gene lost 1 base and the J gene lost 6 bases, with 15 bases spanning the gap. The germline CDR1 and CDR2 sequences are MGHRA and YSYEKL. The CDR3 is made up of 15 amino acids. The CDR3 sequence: CASSQVNRAGAEAFF. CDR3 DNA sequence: TGCGCCAGCAGCCAAGTAAACAGGGCCGGGGCTGAAGCTTTCTTT.

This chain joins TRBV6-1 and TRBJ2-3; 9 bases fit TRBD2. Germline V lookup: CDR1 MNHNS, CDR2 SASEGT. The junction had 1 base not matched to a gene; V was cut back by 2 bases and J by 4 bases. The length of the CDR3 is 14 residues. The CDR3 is CASSERTSADTQYF. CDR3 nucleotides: TGTGCCAGCAGTGAACGGACTAGCGCAGATACGCAGTATTTT.

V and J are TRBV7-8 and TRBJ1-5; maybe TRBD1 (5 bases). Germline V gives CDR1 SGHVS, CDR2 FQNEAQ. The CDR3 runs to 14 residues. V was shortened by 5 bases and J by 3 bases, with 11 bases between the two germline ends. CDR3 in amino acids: CASSPRQSNQPQHF. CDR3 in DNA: TGTGCCAGCAGCCCTCGACAGTCCAATCAGCCCCAGCATTTT. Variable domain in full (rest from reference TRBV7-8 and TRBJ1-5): GAGVSQSPRYKVAKRGQDVALRCDPISGHVSLFWYQQALGQGPEFLTYFQNEAQLDKSGLPSDRFFAERPEGSVSTLKIQRTQQEDSAVYLCASSPRQSNQPQHFGDGTRLSIL.

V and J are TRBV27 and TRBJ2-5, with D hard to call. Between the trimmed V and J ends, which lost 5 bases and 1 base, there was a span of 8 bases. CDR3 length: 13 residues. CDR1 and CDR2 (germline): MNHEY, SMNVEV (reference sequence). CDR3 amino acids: CASSPDIQETQYF. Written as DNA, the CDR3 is TGTGCCAGCAGTCCTGACATCCAAGAGACCCAGTACTTC.

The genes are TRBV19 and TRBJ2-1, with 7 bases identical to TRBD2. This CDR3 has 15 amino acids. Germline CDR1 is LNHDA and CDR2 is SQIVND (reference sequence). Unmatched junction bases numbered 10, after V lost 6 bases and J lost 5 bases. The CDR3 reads CASSNWRTRNNEQFF. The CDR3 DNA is TGTGCCAGTAGCAACTGGAGGACTAGAAACAATGAGCAGTTCTTC.

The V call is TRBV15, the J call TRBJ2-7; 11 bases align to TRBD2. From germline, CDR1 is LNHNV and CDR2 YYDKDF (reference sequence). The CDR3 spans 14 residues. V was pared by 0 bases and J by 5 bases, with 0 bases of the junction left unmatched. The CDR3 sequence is CATSRELAGDEQYF. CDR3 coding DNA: TGTGCCACCAGCAGAGAACTAGCGGGAGACGAGCAGTACTTC. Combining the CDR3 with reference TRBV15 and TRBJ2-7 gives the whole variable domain DAMVIQNPRYQVTQFGKPVTLSCSQTLNHNVMYWYQQKSSQAPKLLFHYYDKDFNNEADTPDNFQSRRPNTSFCFLDIRSPGLGDTAMYLCATSRELAGDEQYFGPGTRLTVT.

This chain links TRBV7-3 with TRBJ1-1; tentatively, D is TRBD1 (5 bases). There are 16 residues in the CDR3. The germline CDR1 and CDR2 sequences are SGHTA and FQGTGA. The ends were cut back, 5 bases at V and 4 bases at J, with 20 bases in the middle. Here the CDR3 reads CASSPSAGDGGTEAFF. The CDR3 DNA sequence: TGTGCCAGCAGCCCCAGCGCGGGGGATGGAGGCACTGAAGCTTTCTTT.

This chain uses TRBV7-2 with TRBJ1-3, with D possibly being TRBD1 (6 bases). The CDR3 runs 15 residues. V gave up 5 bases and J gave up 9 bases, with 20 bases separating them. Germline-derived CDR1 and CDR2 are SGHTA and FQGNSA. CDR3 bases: TGTGCCAGCAGCCCGGGAACAGGGCGGAAATCCACCATATATTTT. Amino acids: CASSPGTGRKSTIYF.

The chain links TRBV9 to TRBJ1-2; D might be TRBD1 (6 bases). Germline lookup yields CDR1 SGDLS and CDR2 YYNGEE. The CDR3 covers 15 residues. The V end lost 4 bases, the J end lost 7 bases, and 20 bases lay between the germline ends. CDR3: CASSPRGRGFSGYTF. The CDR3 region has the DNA TGTGCCAGCAGCCCCCGTGGCAGGGGTTTCTCTGGCTACACCTTC. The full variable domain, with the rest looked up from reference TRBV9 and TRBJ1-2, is DSGVTQTPKHLITATGQRVTLRCSPRSGDLSVYWYQQSLDQGLQFLIQYYNGEERAKGNILERFSAQQFPDLHSELNLSSLELGDSALYFCASSPRGRGFSGYTFGSGTRLTVV.

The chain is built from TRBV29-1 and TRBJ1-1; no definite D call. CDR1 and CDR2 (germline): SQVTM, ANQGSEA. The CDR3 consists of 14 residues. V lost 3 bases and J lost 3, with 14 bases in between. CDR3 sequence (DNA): TGCAGCGTTGAGAGAAGCCGGCGGGACACTGAAGCTTTCTTT. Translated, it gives CSVERSRRDTEAFF.